Shown below are 24 T cell receptor beta chains from a single sample sequenced in a study of CD8 T cells in Susac syndrome. Random hexamers served to reverse transcribe about 0.5 to 1 ug RNA. TCRdb ran MiXCR on the immunoSEQ multiplex PCR reads and lists one entry per CDR3 protein. The sample carries 40,000 to 55,000 distinct CDR3 sequences, more than 85% recorded once. The specimen sequenced was CD8+ T cells from PBMCs. The source is a human donor in good health.

This chain links TRBV18 with TRBJ1-5; D remains ambiguous. V was pared by 3 bases and J by 7 bases, with 13 bases between. Germline-derived CDR1 and CDR2 are KGHSH and LQKENI. The CDR3 has 14 amino acids. CDR3 in DNA: TGTGCCAGCTCACCGGAGAGGGTGGGACAGCCCCAGCATTTT. It is translated as CASSPERVGQPQHF.

The rearrangement links TRBV4-3 to TRBJ2-7; 10 bases match TRBD2. Germline V gene sequence: CDR1 LGHNA, CDR2 YSLEER. Unmatched junction bases numbered 9, after V lost 6 bases and J lost 4 bases. The CDR3 is 15 residues long. The CDR3 DNA sequence: TGCGCCAGCAGACACGGACTAGCGGTATCGTACGAGCAGTACTTC. It encodes CASRHGLAVSYEQYF.

J is TRBJ2-1 and V is TRBV4-3, with 12 bases fitting TRBD2. Germline V gene lookup returns CDR1 LGHNA and CDR2 YSLEER. V shed 0 bases, J shed 10 bases, and the junction held 22 bases outside the gene matches. The length of the CDR3 is 21 residues. DNA for the CDR3: TGCGCCAGCAGCCAAGATCCTGGGCGACTAGCGGGAGCCACCTGGGGGAAAGAGCAGTTCTTC. Protein sequence: CASSQDPGRLAGATWGKEQFF.

This clonotype was seen only once. V is TRBV7-8 and J is TRBJ1-2, with a weak D call TRBD1 (6 bases). The CDR3 loop spans 13 amino acids. Trimming pared 1 base from V and 8 bases from J, leaving 11 bases between. Germline V gene sequence: CDR1 SGHVS, CDR2 FQNEAQ. CDR3 nucleotide sequence: TGTGCCAGCAGCTTAGTATCCAGGGGAGGCTACACCTTC. This encodes CASSLVSRGGYTF.

The V and J genes are TRBV29-1 and TRBJ1-2; TRBD1 agrees at 8 bases. The V gene's germline CDR1 is SQVTM and CDR2 ANQGSEA. Trimming at V came to 3 bases and at J to 5 bases, leaving 11 bases not matched to a gene. This CDR3 has 15 residues. CDR3 protein: CSVDAGGRPGYGYTF. For the CDR3, the DNA is TGCAGCGTTGACGCAGGGGGCCGCCCCGGGTATGGCTACACCTTC.

J is TRBJ2-2 and V is TRBV29-1, with D possibly called TRBD1 or TRBD2 (5 bases each). The CDR3 extends over 15 amino acids. The germline V gene has CDR1 SQVTM and CDR2 ANQGSEA. V shed 2 bases and J shed 1 base, with 11 bases lying between them. The CDR3 nucleotides are TGCAGCGTTGAACGTGGGACGGAGAACACCGGGGAGCTGTTTTTT. Protein: CSVERGTENTGELFF.

This sequence joins TRBV29-1 and TRBJ2-3; D may be TRBD1 or TRBD2 (5 bases each). V lost 4 bases and J lost 6, with 14 bases in between. Germline CDR1 reads SQVTM; CDR2 reads ANQGSEA. The CDR3 is made up of 13 amino acids. Written as DNA, the CDR3 is TGCAGCGTTGCCGGGACCCTGATGGATACGCAGTATTTT. It translates to CSVAGTLMDTQYF.

The chain carries TRBV9 and TRBJ1-2; D perhaps matches TRBD1 (6 bases). Germline CDR1 and CDR2: SGDLS and YYNGEE. This CDR3 comprises 15 residues. The V gene lost 0 bases and the J gene lost 6 bases, with 15 bases spanning the gap. The CDR3 nucleotides are TGTGCCAGCAGCGTAGGAGGAGGGGGGCGCGATGGCTACACCTTC. The encoded protein is CASSVGGGGRDGYTF.

CDR3 nucleotide sequence: TGCGCCAGCAGTGAGTGGAACAATGAGCAGTTCTTC. Protein: CASSEWNNEQFF. The chain combines TRBV10-2 with TRBJ2-1, with D uncertain. This CDR3 contains 12 residues. V lost 1 base to trimming and J lost 5 bases, with 3 bases between them. Germline values: CDR1 WSHSY, CDR2 SAAADI.

This chain links TRBV4-3 with TRBJ2-1, with D possibly being TRBD2 (6 bases). The germline V and J ends were trimmed by 3 bases and 5 bases, with 23 bases remaining between them. This CDR3 is built from 18 residues. Germline CDR1 and CDR2: LGHNA and YSLEER. CDR3 residues: CASSQEVPGTHRNNEQFF. In DNA form, the CDR3 reads TGCGCCAGCAGCCAGGAGGTCCCTGGGACTCATAGGAACAATGAGCAGTTCTTC.

The rearrangement links TRBV30 to TRBJ2-7; no clear D gene. The V end lost 0 bases, the J end lost 0 bases, and 12 bases lay between the germline ends. Germline loops: CDR1 GTSNPN, CDR2 SVGIG (reference sequence). The CDR3 loop spans 15 amino acids. The CDR3 nucleotides read TGTGCCTGGAGTGTTCCCCGGGCCCTCTCCTACGAGCAGTACTTC. It encodes CAWSVPRALSYEQYF.

The genes are TRBV25-1 and TRBJ1-1; maybe TRBD1 (6 bases). The CDR3 is 15 residues long. Looked up from germline, CDR1 is MGHDK and CDR2 is SYGVNS. The V and J ends lost 1 base and 5 bases respectively, with 14 bases between them. This CDR3 is CASSEWGAHRTEAFF. The CDR3 DNA reads as TGTGCCAGCAGTGAATGGGGGGCGCATCGGACTGAAGCTTTCTTT.

V is TRBV5-8 and J is TRBJ2-6; D unclear. Germline-derived CDR1 and CDR2 are SGHTS and YDEGEE. The V end was cut by 2 bases, the J end by 0 bases, with 3 bases between. This CDR3 is built from 14 residues. CDR3 protein: CASSFGSGANVLTF. CDR3 DNA: TGTGCCAGCAGCTTTGGCTCTGGGGCCAACGTCCTGACTTTC.

The chain employs TRBV2 and TRBJ2-1; 8 bases agree with TRBD2. CDR3 length: 14 amino acids. After removal of 4 bases from V and 8 bases from J, the junction contained 7 bases not matched to a gene. Germline V CDR1 and CDR2: SNHLY, FYNNEI. This CDR3 is CASSALAGLDEQFF. CDR3 in DNA: TGTGCCAGCAGTGCTCTAGCGGGTCTGGATGAGCAGTTCTTC.

This clonotype was detected only once. The J gene is TRBJ1-5, the V gene TRBV19, with 8 bases fitting TRBD1. CDR1 is LNHDA and CDR2 is SQIVND in the germline V gene (reference sequence). Unmatched junction bases numbered 6, after V lost 3 bases and J lost 2 bases. This CDR3 has 16 residues. The CDR3 region has the DNA TGTGCCAGTAGTATTTTGGTGACAGGGGGCAATCAGCCCCAGCATTTT. It yields the protein CASSILVTGGNQPQHF.

This chain uses TRBV10-3 with TRBJ2-1; tentative D call: TRBD2 (6 bases). Germline V gives CDR1 ENHRY, CDR2 SYGVKD. Deletions cut 3 bases from V and 8 bases from J, with 14 bases between. The CDR3 runs 14 residues. CDR3 loop: CAISEPGDLDEQFF. The CDR3 nucleotides read TGTGCCATCAGTGAACCGGGGGATCTGGATGAGCAGTTCTTC.

The chain joins TRBV7-2 to TRBJ2-1; 11 bases are a match to TRBD2. CDR3 length equals 17 residues. The ends lost 1 base at V and 4 bases at J; junction bases unmatched: 6. The V gene's germline CDR1 is SGHTA and CDR2 FQGNSA. CDR3 in amino acids: CASSLVRLAGPYNEQFF. CDR3 nucleotides: TGTGCCAGCAGCTTAGTCCGACTAGCGGGGCCTTACAATGAGCAGTTCTTC.

This clonotype came up a few times. The CDR3 spells CASSFGTSGRLYNEQFF. CDR3 DNA: TGCGCCAGCAGCTTCGGGACTAGCGGGAGGTTGTACAATGAGCAGTTCTTC. The chain recombines TRBV5-1 with TRBJ2-1, with 15 positions matching TRBD2. This CDR3 comprises 17 residues. The J segment lost 4 bases and the V segment lost 2 bases, leaving 4 bases of the junction unmatched. Germline assignment: CDR1 SGHRS and CDR2 YFSETQ.

The CDR3 reads CASSVAPSPLSEQYF. Written as DNA, the CDR3 is TGTGCCAGCAGCGTAGCCCCTAGCCCCCTCTCCGAGCAGTACTTC. The chain combines TRBV9 with TRBJ2-7; TRBD2 is a possible D gene (5 bases). The CDR3 length is 15 residues. V shed 0 bases and J shed 6 bases, with 16 bases lying between them. Germline-derived CDR1 and CDR2 are SGDLS and YYNGEE.

V usage is TRBV30 and J usage is TRBJ1-2; D is uncertain. Germline V gene data show CDR1 as GTSNPN and CDR2 as SVGIG (reference sequence). CDR3 length equals 11 residues. The germline V and J ends were trimmed by 7 bases and 3 bases, with 9 bases remaining between them. The DNA for the CDR3 is TGTGCCTACTCTGTGGACTATGGCTACACCTTC. Amino acids: CAYSVDYGYTF.

This clonotype was observed a single time. This sequence joins TRBV13 and TRBJ1-1; maybe TRBD1 (6 bases). This CDR3 spans 12 amino acids. V was clipped by 4 bases and J by 5 bases, with 8 bases between them. The germline gives CDR1 PRHDT, CDR2 FYEKMQ (reference sequence). The DNA for the CDR3 is TGTGCCAGCAGCTGGGGGCGGACTGAAGCTTTCTTT. Translated, it gives CASSWGRTEAFF.

This clonotype was found once. The chain couples TRBV7-2 to TRBJ1-2, with 7 bases lining up with TRBD1. The CDR3 totals 15 residues. The germline gives CDR1 SGHTA, CDR2 FQGNSA. Trimming took 1 base from V and 4 from J; bases not matched to a gene: 6. The CDR3 nucleotides are TGTGCCAGCAGCTTAGAGGACAGGCCCTTCTATGGCTACACCTTC. Encoded protein: CASSLEDRPFYGYTF.

The chain couples TRBV7-9 to TRBJ2-7; TRBD2 matches at 7 bases. Trimming took 1 base from V and 2 from J; bases not matched to a gene: 5. The CDR3 totals 15 residues. CDR1 SEHNR and CDR2 FQNEAQ come from the germline V gene (reference sequence). CDR3 nucleotide sequence: TGTGCCAGCAGCTTAGGGCGGGAGTCAACCTACGAGCAGTACTTC. Its protein is CASSLGRESTYEQYF. The whole variable domain, remainder taken from reference TRBV7-9 and TRBJ2-7, is DTGVSQNPRHKITKRGQNVTFRCDPISEHNRLYWYRQTLGQGPEFLTYFQNEAQLEKSRLLSDRFSAERPKGSFSTLEIQRTEQGDSAMYLCASSLGRESTYEQYFGPGTRLTVT.

This clonotype was found once. J is TRBJ1-1 and V is TRBV5-1; D gene ambiguous. CDR3 length equals 16 residues. Per the germline V gene, CDR1 is SGHRS and CDR2 is YFSETQ. The V end lost 4 bases, the J end lost 0 bases, and 16 bases lay between the germline ends. The CDR3 DNA is TGCGCCAGCAGCATCGGTGGACTGGGAATGAACACTGAAGCTTTCTTT. Translation: CASSIGGLGMNTEAFF.